The subject of this entry is one TCR beta chain. The antigen remains unidentified. The use of a sample-barcoded 5' primer and a J-beta primer mix characterized a second PCR of roughly 6 to 12 cycles. MiXCR, run by TCRdb on the 5' RACE reads, gives a single entry per CDR3 protein. The data show some 930,000 distinct CDR3 sequences, almost 30% seen once. This sample was taken from a study of blood T cells in healthy people across ages. Study-level results: Whereas aged donors had fewer naive CD4+ cells, long-lived donors had more of them and higher diversity.

The CDR3 spans 17 residues. The V gene's germline CDR1 is ENHRY and CDR2 SYGVKD. V shed 0 bases, J shed 11 bases, and the junction held 17 bases outside the gene matches. This sample was shared with a second study, whose subject was T cells of mothers and their children.

V and J are TRBV10-3 and TRBJ2-5, with 8 bases fitting TRBD2. This receptor was identified in a middle-aged woman in good health. The sequenced sample was blood. The CDR3 nucleotides read TGTGCCATCAGTGAGTCCGGAGCGGGGGCCCCAGGTAATGAGCAGTACTTC. Translation gives CAISESGAGAPGNEQYF.